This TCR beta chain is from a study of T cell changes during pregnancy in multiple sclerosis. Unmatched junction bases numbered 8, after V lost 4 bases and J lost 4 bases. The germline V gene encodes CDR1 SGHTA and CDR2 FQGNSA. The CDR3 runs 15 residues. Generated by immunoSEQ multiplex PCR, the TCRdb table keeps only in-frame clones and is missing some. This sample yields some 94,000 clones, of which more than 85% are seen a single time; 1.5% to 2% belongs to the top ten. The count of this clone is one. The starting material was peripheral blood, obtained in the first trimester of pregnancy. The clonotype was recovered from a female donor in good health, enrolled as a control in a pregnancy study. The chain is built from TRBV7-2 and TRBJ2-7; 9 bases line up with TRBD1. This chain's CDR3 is CASSSTGGFGYEQYF. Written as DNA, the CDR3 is TGTGCCAGCAGCTCCACAGGGGGCTTTGGTTACGAGCAGTACTTC.